This T cell receptor beta chain was retrieved from a study of blood T cell repertoires in COVID-19. Overall study: Acute and convalescent COVID-19 specimens originated in the United States, Italy and Spain. Sample material is recorded as cDNA or gDNA derived from T cells, B-cell-depleted T cells, or PBMCs.

The CDR3 length is 15 residues. CDR1 is MGHRA and CDR2 is YSYEKL in the germline V gene. V shed 0 bases and J shed 1 base, with 9 bases lying between them. Authors' processing steps: Cell counts per sample came from amplifying reference gene primers. Libraries were prepared by immunoSEQ multiplex PCR; TCRdb keeps only in-frame clonotypes and omits some of them. That table supplies the V and J calls and clone size; D and trimming were determined from the DNA. This table holds 210,000 or so clones, roughly 80% found once. This receptor was identified in a human donor in a cohort sampled during active COVID-19. Specimen: peripheral blood. This chain connects TRBV4-1 to TRBJ1-1; D gene uncertain. The CDR3 reads CASSQDPGRNTEAFF. CDR3 DNA sequence: TGCGCCAGCAGCCAAGATCCGGGTCGGAACACTGAAGCTTTCTTT.